The entry below describes one T cell receptor (beta chain). Its target is unknown. The data originate from a study of shared clonotypes between healthy human individuals. Study observations and caveats: Though the depth was large, rarefaction showed that sorted-subset sequencing was incomplete.

Here immunoSEQ multiplex PCR was the method, and the copy in TCRdb shows in-frame clones only, minus some. This sample yields roughly 570,000 clones, of which 95% to 98% are seen a single time; 0.3% belongs to the top ten. After removal of 7 bases from V and 5 bases from J, the junction contained 11 bases not matched to a gene. Germline lookup yields CDR1 LNHDA and CDR2 SQIVND (reference sequence). The CDR3 runs 15 residues. In the naive CD8 group, cells lacked CD45RO and were positively selected for CCR7, so terminally differentiated effector memory CD45RA+ cells were left out. The healthy adult donors were HIV-negative and reported no recent acute infections or vaccinations.

The source material was naive CD8+ T cells sorted from blood. This chain joins TRBV19 and TRBJ2-3, with 8 bases matching TRBD2. This clonotype was sampled from a man aged 30 to 45 in good health. CDR3 sequence: CASTEGWGLEDTQYF. CDR3 nucleotide sequence: TGTGCCAGTACCGAAGGGTGGGGACTAGAAGATACGCAGTATTTT.